These 16 T cell receptor beta chains were all obtained from the same sample, sequenced in a study of regulatory T cells in long-lasting Graves disease. CDR3-region Arm-PCR and iRepertoire HTBI primers produced the TCR beta libraries. TCRdb itself ran the multiplex PCR reads through MiXCR, one entry per CDR3 protein. The top ten clones hold about 10% of a sample with about 540,000 distinct CDR3 sequences, roughly 14% of them seen once. Time point meaning: newly diagnosed GD, antithyroid drugs for less than 3 months. RNA extracted from PBMCs served as the sequencing template. The same sample was also studied in work on T cells in Graves' hyperthyroidism and ophthalmopathy.

The material sequenced was peripheral blood mononuclear cells (PBMCs), taken at new diagnosis, from a patient treated with antithyroid drugs. These receptor sequences come from a man aged 25 to 40 with Graves disease.

This clonotype was observed a few times. At one boundary the junction diverges from the germline segment, which might be a read error. The V call is TRBV11-2, the J call TRBJ2-7; TRBD2 matches at 12 bases. CDR1 SGHAT and CDR2 FQNNGV come from the germline V gene. The CDR3 is made up of 16 amino acids. The DNA of the CDR3 is TGTGCCGGCAGCTTAGGACTAGCGGGAACGGGCTACGAGCAGTACTTC. Residues: CAGSLGLAGTGYEQYF.

The rearrangement joins TRBV18 to TRBJ1-5, with a possible D match to TRBD1 (5 bases). The ends were cut back, 6 bases at V and 8 bases at J, with 14 bases in the middle. CDR3 length equals 13 residues. Germline values: CDR1 KGHSH, CDR2 LQKENI. The CDR3 loop is CASSRAPSEPQHF. CDR3 sequence (DNA): TGTGCCAGCTCCAGGGCCCCTTCGGAGCCCCAGCATTTT.

Note on this clonotype: A much larger clone lies a single base off, so this may be a read error. The genes are TRBV24-1 and TRBJ1-5; D may be TRBD1 (5 bases). Germline assignment: CDR1 KGHDR and CDR2 SFDVKD. The CDR3 has 14 amino acids. The CDR3 DNA sequence: TGTGCCACCACGGACACCAATAGCACTCAGCCCCAGCATTTT. It codes for CATTDTNSTQPQHF.

This clonotype was recorded many times. V usage is TRBV12-3 or TRBV12-4 and J usage is TRBJ2-1; 10 bases fit TRBD2. V dropped 2 bases and J dropped 9; count of bases not matched to a gene: 7. The CDR3 runs to 15 residues. CDR3 loop: CASSLRDLAGVEQFF. CDR3 bases: TGTGCCAGCAGTTTAAGGGATCTAGCGGGAGTTGAGCAGTTCTTC.

The sample holds many counts of this clonotype. One base away lies a much larger clone, so this may be a sequencing read error. This chain uses TRBV2 with TRBJ2-7, with D unclear. This CDR3 region has 15 residues. CDR1 and CDR2 from the germline V gene are SNHLY and FYNNEI. The CDR3 DNA is TGTACCAGCAGTGAAAGCTCGGGTAGCTCCTACGAGCAGTACTTC. Protein sequence: CTSSESSGSSYEQYF.

This clonotype was counted at least ten times. The CDR3 DNA reads TGCGCCAGCAGCTCGGGACAGTCCGGGGATGAGCAGTTCTTC. It codes for CASSSGQSGDEQFF. V usage is TRBV5-1 and J usage is TRBJ2-1, with TRBD1 matching over 7 bases. The V gene end was trimmed by 3 bases and the J gene end by 8 bases; junction bases not matched to a gene: 8. Germline-derived CDR1 and CDR2 are SGHRS and YFSETQ. The CDR3 covers 14 residues.

This chain links TRBV15 with TRBJ2-4, with TRBD1 matching 10 bases. The CDR3 has 14 residues. Germline V CDR1 and CDR2: LNHNV, YYDKDF (reference sequence). After removal of 4 bases from V and 5 bases from J, the junction contained 2 bases not matched to a gene. The CDR3 DNA sequence: TGTGCCACCAGCACCGGACAGGGGGAAAACATTCAGTACTTC. It encodes CATSTGQGENIQYF.

This clonotype was picked up a small number of times. V and J are TRBV20-1 and TRBJ2-2, with TRBD2 identical over 13 bases. Germline loops: CDR1 DFQATT, CDR2 SNEGSKA (reference sequence). With V trimmed by 5 bases and J by 5 bases, 2 bases remained unmatched. The CDR3 consists of 14 residues. The CDR3 DNA follows: TGCAGTGCTCGACTAGCGGGAGGTACCGGGGAGCTGTTTTTT. Translating it yields CSARLAGGTGELFF.

This clonotype was detected many times. CDR3 coding DNA: TGCAGCGTGGCCCCCTACACGACAGGGTCAAATGAAGCTTTCTTT. Encoded protein: CSVAPYTTGSNEAFF. The chain has TRBV29-1 and TRBJ1-1; TRBD1 matches 7 bases. With V trimmed by 6 bases and J by 7 bases, 17 bases remained unmatched. The CDR3 covers 15 residues. The germline CDR1 and CDR2 sequences are SQVTM and ANQGSEA.

The table lists this clonotype with a few counts. Since a much larger clone is just one base distant, this may be a read error. This rearrangement joins TRBV12-3 or TRBV12-4 to TRBJ1-3; tentative D call: TRBD1 (6 bases). The CDR3 loop spans 16 amino acids. CDR3 amino acids: CASSRQATSSRNTIYF. In DNA, the CDR3 is TGTGCCAGCAGTCGACAGGCGACCAGCTCTAGAAACACCATATATTTT.

This clonotype appeared many times. The rearrangement joins TRBV3-1 to TRBJ2-1, with D maybe TRBD2 (6 bases). CDR3 length: 17 amino acids. Deletions cut 2 bases from V and 0 bases from J, with 14 bases between. Germline CDR1 LGHDT, CDR2 YNNKEL (reference sequence). The CDR3 DNA follows: TGTGCCAGCAGCCAACACCCTAGCGTCAGCTCCTACAATGAGCAGTTCTTC. Protein: CASSQHPSVSSYNEQFF.

This clonotype appeared many times. This chain uses TRBV20-1 with TRBJ2-3, with no clear D. Germline V CDR1 and CDR2: DFQATT, SNEGSKA (reference sequence). The CDR3 contains 14 residues. Trimming removed 4 bases from V and 0 bases from J, with 11 bases in between. The DNA for the CDR3 is TGCAGTGCTACGTACGCTGCTAGCACAGATACGCAGTATTTT. It codes for CSATYAASTDTQYF.

This chain uses TRBV5-1 with TRBJ2-5; D remains ambiguous. Deletions cut 2 bases from V and 2 bases from J, with 10 bases between. Germline V gene data show CDR1 as SGHRS and CDR2 as YFSETQ. The length of the CDR3 is 14 residues. CDR3 in DNA: TGCGCCAGCAGCTTTCCCCTCGCGCAAGAGACCCAGTACTTC. Residues: CASSFPLAQETQYF.

This clonotype was picked up a small number of times. The V gene is TRBV27, the J gene TRBJ2-7, with 8 bases identical to TRBD2. Germline lookup yields CDR1 MNHEY and CDR2 SMNVEV (reference sequence). V was clipped by 5 bases and J by 4 bases; unmatched bases: 10. The CDR3 is 15 residues long. In nucleotides, the CDR3 is TGTGCCAGCAGTCCTTATAGCGGGATTTTTTACGAGCAGTACTTC. Translated: CASSPYSGIFYEQYF.

This clonotype was seen many times. V and J are TRBV11-2 and TRBJ2-7, with a weak D call TRBD2 (6 bases). Trimming shortened V by 2 bases and J by 0 bases, and 14 bases separated the two germline ends. Germline V CDR1 and CDR2: SGHAT, FQNNGV. This CDR3 region has 16 residues. CDR3 bases: TGTGCCAGCAGCTTACCCCTGGAGGGGAGCTCCTACGAGCAGTACTTC. This gives the protein CASSLPLEGSSYEQYF.

This clonotype was counted between two and nine times. The chain is built from TRBV30 and TRBJ2-6; D is unresolved. Germline lookup yields CDR1 GTSNPN and CDR2 SVGIG (reference sequence). Trimming took 0 bases from V and 2 from J, leaving 8 bases between them. CDR3 length: 15 residues. The CDR3 region has the DNA TGTGCCTGGAGTGTTTGGATCCCTGGGGCCAACGTCCTGACTTTC. This encodes CAWSVWIPGANVLTF.